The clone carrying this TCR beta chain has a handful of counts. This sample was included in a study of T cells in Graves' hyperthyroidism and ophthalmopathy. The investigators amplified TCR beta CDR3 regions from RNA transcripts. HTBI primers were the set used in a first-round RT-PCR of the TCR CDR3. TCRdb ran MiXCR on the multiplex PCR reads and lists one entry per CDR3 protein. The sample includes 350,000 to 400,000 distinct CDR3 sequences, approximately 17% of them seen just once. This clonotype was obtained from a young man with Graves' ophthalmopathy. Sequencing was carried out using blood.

CDR3 sequence (DNA): TGTGCCAGCAGGACTAGCGGGGGGGCAGACAATGAGCAGTTCTTC. Translation gives CASRTSGGADNEQFF. The chain links TRBV28 to TRBJ2-1; the match to TRBD2 covers 14 bases. The CDR3 is made up of 15 amino acids. The ends lost 6 bases at V and 5 bases at J; junction bases unmatched: 3. Germline CDR1 MDHEN, CDR2 SYDVKM.